The clone carrying this T cell receptor beta chain has at least ten counts. What it binds is unknown. This sample's TCRbeta library carried unique molecular identifier barcodes. One entry per CDR3 protein, called by TCRdb with MiXCR from the PCR reads. The sample holds fewer than 350,000 distinct CDR3 sequences, around 10% seen once. The source of the sample is a study of T-cell reconstitution after alpha-beta-depleted transplantation in children. Study results and caveats: Several patients had high TCRbeta diversity at day 60; it came from surviving recipient T cells and thymic progenitors.

The sample was peripheral blood, taken 180 days after TCRalphabeta/CD19-depleted stem cell transplant. The TCR sequence derives from a male patient aged 2 to 10 who had a stem cell transplant for chronic granulomatous disease, so the T cells may come from the graft donor.

The CDR3 DNA reads TGTGCCAGTAGTAAACTAGCGGGTCGCAATGAGCAGTTCTTC. Amino acid sequence: CASSKLAGRNEQFF. This chain links TRBV19 with TRBJ2-1, with 9 bases lining up with TRBD2. This CDR3 spans 14 amino acids. Germline CDR1 and CDR2: LNHDA and SQIVND (reference sequence). The junction had 4 bases not matched to a gene; V was cut back by 4 bases and J by 6 bases.